These 22 T cell receptor beta chains were all obtained from the same sample, sequenced in a study of blood T cell repertoires in COVID-19. Method: immunoSEQ multiplex PCR; TCRdb's copy keeps in-frame clones and lacks some. The sample contains tens of thousands of clones, more than 60% of which appear only once. Sequencing was done on a sample of peripheral blood. The receptors stem from an elderly woman with active or convalescent COVID-19.

This CDR3 reads CASSLLGGTSTDTQYF. For the CDR3, the DNA is TGTGCCAGCAGTTTATTGGGGGGAACTAGCACAGATACGCAGTATTTT. The rearrangement uses TRBV27 and TRBJ2-3, with D perhaps matching TRBD2 (6 bases). The CDR3 has 16 residues. Germline loops: CDR1 MNHEY, CDR2 SMNVEV (reference sequence). V was clipped by 1 base and J by 0 bases, with 11 bases between them.

In this sample, this clone turned up a few times. DNA for the CDR3: TGTGCCAGCAGCCCCTATCTAGCGGGAGAGACCCAGTACTTC. Encoded protein: CASSPYLAGETQYF. The chain joins TRBV11-1 to TRBJ2-5; 8 nucleotides match TRBD2. The length of the CDR3 is 14 residues. V lost 5 bases and J lost 4; bases outside the gene matches: 6. Looked up from germline, CDR1 is SGHAT and CDR2 is FQDESV (reference sequence).

This clone was seen once. The chain recombines TRBV2 with TRBJ1-5, with 9 bases fitting TRBD1. V lost 7 bases and J lost 0; bases outside the gene matches: 4. The CDR3 is made up of 15 amino acids. Germline CDR1 is SNHLY and CDR2 is FYNNEI. The chain's CDR3 is CASTGQGLSNQPQHF. The CDR3 DNA reads TGTGCCAGCACGGGACAGGGACTTAGCAATCAGCCCCAGCATTTT.

This chain joins TRBV2 and TRBJ1-5; D is perhaps TRBD1 (6 bases). V gave up 6 bases and J gave up 2 bases, with 14 bases separating them. This CDR3 has 15 amino acids. The germline CDR1 and CDR2 sequences are SNHLY and FYNNEI. CDR3 DNA: TGTGCCAGCAGACAGGGATCGACGGGCAATCAGCCCCAGCATTTT. It yields the protein CASRQGSTGNQPQHF.

This chain joins TRBV11-2 and TRBJ2-3, with D unresolved. This CDR3 comprises 14 residues. Trimming shortened V by 0 bases and J by 7 bases, and 11 bases separated the two germline ends. Germline lookup yields CDR1 SGHAT and CDR2 FQNNGV. The CDR3 region has the DNA TGTGCCAGCAGCTTAGATGTGAACACCTATACGCAGTATTTT. Encoded protein: CASSLDVNTYTQYF.

The chain is built from TRBV6-5 and TRBJ2-5, with 13 bases fitting TRBD2. Germline V gives CDR1 MNHEY, CDR2 SVGAGI. The CDR3 consists of 15 residues. Trimming cost V 7 bases and J 7 bases; bases outside gene matches: 9. DNA of the CDR3: TGTGCCAGCAAGGGTACTAGCGGGGGGGTAGGGACCCAGTACTTC. As protein: CASKGTSGGVGTQYF.

The chain carries TRBV7-9 and TRBJ2-7; 11 nucleotides match TRBD2. This CDR3 is 14 amino acids long. The junction had 4 bases not matched to a gene; V was cut back by 4 bases and J by 5 bases. Germline V gene lookup returns CDR1 SEHNR and CDR2 FQNEAQ (reference sequence). The CDR3 sequence is CASSSRLAGHEQYF. The CDR3 DNA is TGTGCCAGCAGCTCCCGACTAGCGGGGCACGAGCAGTACTTC.

The chain has TRBV29-1 and TRBJ1-4; 9 bases match TRBD1. The CDR3 consists of 16 residues. The ends lost 5 bases at V and 4 bases at J; junction bases unmatched: 11. Germline V gives CDR1 SQVTM, CDR2 ANQGSEA. The CDR3 spells CSVKYGTGHRNEKLFF. In DNA, the CDR3 is TGCAGCGTTAAATACGGGACAGGGCACCGTAATGAAAAACTGTTTTTT.

The J gene is TRBJ2-5, the V gene TRBV29-1, with D tentatively TRBD2 (5 bases). The CDR3 has 12 residues. Germline CDR1 and CDR2: SQVTM and ANQGSEA. Trimming cost V 7 bases and J 3 bases, with 12 bases left between them. This chain's CDR3 is CSAGEAEETQYF. The DNA for the CDR3 is TGCAGCGCCGGGGAAGCCGAAGAGACCCAGTACTTC.

The chain combines TRBV4-3 with TRBJ2-2, with D possibly matching TRBD1 (5 bases). Trimming removed 2 bases at V and 2 bases at J, with 15 bases between. Per the germline V gene, CDR1 is LGHNA and CDR2 is YSLEER. This CDR3 comprises 17 residues. The CDR3 is CASSQKRWGPNTGELFF. CDR3 nucleotide sequence: TGCGCCAGCAGCCAAAAAAGGTGGGGCCCTAACACCGGGGAGCTGTTTTTT.

V usage is TRBV21-1 and J usage is TRBJ2-1; the table's D call, TRBD2, was not checked against the DNA. TRBV21-1 is described as a pseudogene. There are 17 residues in the CDR3. DNA of the CDR3: TGTGCCAGCAGCAAAGTGGCTAGCGGTCCCTCCTACAATGAGCAGTTCTTC. Translating it yields CASSKVASGPSYNEQFF.

The J gene is TRBJ2-3, the V gene TRBV11-3; possibly TRBD1 for D (5 bases). V was pared by 0 bases and J by 4 bases, with 8 bases between. This CDR3 comprises 14 residues. CDR1 and CDR2 from the germline V gene are SGHNT and YENEEA. For the CDR3, the DNA is TGTGCCAGCAGCTTAGACGAAGGGGCAGATACGCAGTATTTT. This codes for CASSLDEGADTQYF. Drawing the rest from reference TRBV11-3 and TRBJ2-3, the complete variable domain is EAGVVQSPRYKIIEKKQPVAFWCNPISGHNTLYWYLQNLGQGPELLIRYENEEAVDDSQLPKDRFSAERLKGVDSTLKIQPAELGDSAVYLCASSLDEGADTQYFGPGTRLTVL.

The chain links TRBV6-5 to TRBJ1-2; D uncertain. The V end was cut by 6 bases, the J end by 0 bases, with 8 bases between. Germline V CDR1 and CDR2: MNHEY, SVGAGI. The CDR3 totals 13 residues. The CDR3: CASSSASNYGYTF. The CDR3 region has the DNA TGTGCCAGCAGCAGCGCCTCTAACTATGGCTACACCTTC.

The genes are TRBV2 and TRBJ1-2, with D possibly TRBD1 on 5 matching bases. The CDR3 consists of 14 residues. The germline V and J ends were trimmed by 7 bases and 4 bases, with 16 bases remaining between them. CDR1 SNHLY and CDR2 FYNNEI come from the germline V gene. DNA for the CDR3: TGTGCCAGCATTGCCCGGGACTTTGGCTATGGCTACACCTTC. Translation gives CASIARDFGYGYTF.

The rearrangement joins TRBV11-2 to TRBJ1-2; D not certain. The CDR3 totals 14 residues. The germline V gene has CDR1 SGHAT and CDR2 FQNNGV. Trimming removed 3 bases from V and 4 bases from J, with 12 bases in between. The CDR3 coding sequence is TGTGCCAGCAGCTTGGGCAGAACGATCTATGGCTACACCTTC. This translates into CASSLGRTIYGYTF.

The gene calls are TRBV7-2 and TRBJ1-5; 8 nucleotides line up with TRBD1. Germline V gives CDR1 SGHTA, CDR2 FQGNSA. This CDR3 region has 15 residues. V lost 5 bases to trimming and J lost 9 bases; unmatched junction nucleotides: 12. The CDR3 loop reads CASSPLGTGLAPQHF. The CDR3 nucleotides read TGTGCCAGCAGCCCGCTCGGGACAGGTCTGGCGCCCCAGCATTTT.

The chain combines TRBV5-4 with TRBJ2-7; 7 bases match TRBD2. CDR3 size: 16 residues. Germline lookup yields CDR1 SGHNT and CDR2 YYREEE (reference sequence). J gave up 6 bases and V 4 bases, and 16 bases lay outside the gene matches. CDR3 loop: CASSAGRTRAKPEQYF. In DNA, the CDR3 is TGTGCCAGCAGCGCCGGCCGGACTAGAGCTAAACCCGAGCAGTACTTC.

The V gene is TRBV19, the J gene TRBJ2-5; D may be TRBD1 (6 bases). The CDR3 totals 15 residues. The germline gives CDR1 LNHDA, CDR2 SQIVND (reference sequence). V lost 5 bases, J lost 4 bases, and 17 bases lay in between. The CDR3 sequence: CASSLNREEGETQYF. DNA of the CDR3: TGTGCCAGTAGTCTCAACAGGGAAGAAGGAGAGACCCAGTACTTC.

The chain combines TRBV5-4 with TRBJ1-3; 9 bases map to TRBD1. The V gene's germline CDR1 is SGHNT and CDR2 YYREEE (reference sequence). CDR3 length equals 15 residues. Trimming cost V 5 bases and J 3 bases; bases outside gene matches: 6. The CDR3 DNA sequence: TGTGCCAGCAGGAAGGGACAGGGAGGTGGAAACACCATATATTTT. This codes for CASRKGQGGGNTIYF.

The chain couples TRBV24-1 to TRBJ2-3; 7 positions agree with TRBD1. The CDR3 extends over 18 amino acids. In germline, CDR1 is KGHDR, CDR2 SFDVKD. J lost 0 bases, V lost 3 bases, and 11 bases had no gene match. The CDR3 DNA sequence: TGTGCCACCAGTGATAACCCGGGACAGCTAACTAGCACAGATACGCAGTATTTT. It translates to CATSDNPGQLTSTDTQYF.

The chain has TRBV9 and TRBJ1-3, with 8 bases lining up with TRBD1. With 0 bases clipped from V and 4 bases from J, the junction kept 3 bases outside the gene matches. The CDR3 contains 15 residues. Germline V gene data show CDR1 as SGDLS and CDR2 as YYNGEE. The CDR3 DNA sequence: TGTGCCAGCAGCGTAGGTCAGGGGGCCGGAAACACCATATATTTT. The encoded protein is CASSVGQGAGNTIYF.

The rearrangement uses TRBV28 and TRBJ1-6; TRBD1 matches 12 bases. The germline V gene has CDR1 MDHEN and CDR2 SYDVKM. The CDR3 extends over 14 amino acids. V lost 6 bases and J lost 10; bases outside the gene matches: 4. The DNA for the CDR3 is TGTGCCAGCAGCCCCGGGACAGGGGGCTCACCCCTCCACTTT. This codes for CASSPGTGGSPLHF. Complete variable domain (other parts from reference TRBV28 and TRBJ1-6): DVKVTQSSRYLVKRTGEKVFLECVQDMDHENMFWYRQDPGLGLRLIYFSYDVKMKEKGDIPEGYSVSREKKERFSLILESASTNQTSMYLCASSPGTGGSPLHFGNGTRLTVT.